The clone carrying this TCR beta chain was picked up many times. The antigen remains undetermined. This record comes from a study of T cell repertoires in cytomegalovirus infection. Study-level information: The public TCR beta signatures pointed to both CMV infection and matching HLA type.

Points from the study as a whole: What dominated the ex vivo response were HLA-C-restricted CMV-specific TCR beta clonotypes. Frequencies of public TCR beta families were cumulated, and this identified carriers of CMV plus the relevant HLA.

TCRdb analysed the reads with MiXCR anew, one entry per CDR3 protein. The sample has fewer than 1,000,000 distinct CDR3 sequences, roughly 31% seen once. Looked up from germline, CDR1 is SEHNR and CDR2 is FQNEAQ (reference sequence). The V gene lost 8 bases and the J gene lost 2 bases, with 44 bases spanning the gap. CDR3 size: 24 residues. This chain uses TRBV7-9 with TRBJ2-3; D possibly uses TRBD1 or TRBD2 (7 bases each). This receptor was obtained from a human donor in good health (CMV status not recorded). Some clones in this sample may be carry-over from other donors' samples. The sequencing used cultured CD8+ T cells from PBMCs, collected from culture after CMV antigen stimulation. The CDR3 nucleotides read TGTGCCAGCTGGACTAGGACGGCCACAAAGGACAACCTAAGGTGGGACAGCTACACAGATACGCAGTATTTT. It yields the protein CASWTRTATKDNLRWDSYTDTQYF.